The sequence of this T cell receptor (beta chain) was determined in a study of beta chain features in type 1 diabetes. As every portion of the isolated RNA was reverse transcribed, the sequencing read expressed TCRB transcripts. The table came from immunoSEQ multiplex PCR; TCRdb's copy has only in-frame clones and leaves some out. The table includes fewer than 300,000 clones, 11% detected once. The CDR3 runs 15 residues. Trimming took 7 bases from V and 2 from J; bases not matched to a gene: 10. CDR1 is SGHDT and CDR2 is YYEEEE in the germline V gene. General study points: Shorter TCRB CDR3s, moderately but significantly so, marked every one of the four CD4+ subsets in Type 1 diabetes patients.

With regard to this clone: Its antigen remains unidentified.

The origin of this receptor is a man aged 30 to 39 with type 1 diabetes. The sequencing input was naive CD4+ T cells from blood. V and J are TRBV5-6 and TRBJ2-3, with 7 nucleotides matching TRBD2. In DNA, the CDR3 is TGTGCCAGCTCCTTGGGGGGGGAGCTCACAGATACGCAGTATTTT. Translating it yields CASSLGGELTDTQYF.